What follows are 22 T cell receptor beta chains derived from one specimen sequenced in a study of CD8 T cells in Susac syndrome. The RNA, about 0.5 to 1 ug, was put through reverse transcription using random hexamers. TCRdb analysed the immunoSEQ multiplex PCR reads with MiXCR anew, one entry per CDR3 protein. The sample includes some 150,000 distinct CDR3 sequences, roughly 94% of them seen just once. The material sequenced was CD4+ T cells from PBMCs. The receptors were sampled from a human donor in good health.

This CDR3 is CASSQGQGSPFF. CDR3 sequence (DNA): TGTGCCAGCAGCCAAGGACAGGGGTCGCCTTTCTTT. The chain joins TRBV3-1 to TRBJ1-1; 8 bases are shared with TRBD1. CDR3 length equals 12 residues. V shed 1 base and J 12 bases; nucleotides not matched to a gene: 4. Germline V gene sequence: CDR1 LGHDT, CDR2 YNNKEL (reference sequence).

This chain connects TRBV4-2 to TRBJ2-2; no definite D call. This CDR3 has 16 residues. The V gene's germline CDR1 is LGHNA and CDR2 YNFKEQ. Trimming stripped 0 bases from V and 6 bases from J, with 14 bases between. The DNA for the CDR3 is TGTGCCAGCAGCCAAGAGCAACGGACCCGCGCCGGGGAGCTGTTTTTT. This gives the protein CASSQEQRTRAGELFF.

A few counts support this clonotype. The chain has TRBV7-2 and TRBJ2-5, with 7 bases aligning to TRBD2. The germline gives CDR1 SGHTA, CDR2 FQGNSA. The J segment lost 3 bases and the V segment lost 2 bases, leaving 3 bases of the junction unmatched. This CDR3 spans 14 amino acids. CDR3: CASSLRLAEETQYF. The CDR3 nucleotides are TGTGCCAGCAGCTTAAGGCTAGCGGAAGAGACCCAGTACTTC.

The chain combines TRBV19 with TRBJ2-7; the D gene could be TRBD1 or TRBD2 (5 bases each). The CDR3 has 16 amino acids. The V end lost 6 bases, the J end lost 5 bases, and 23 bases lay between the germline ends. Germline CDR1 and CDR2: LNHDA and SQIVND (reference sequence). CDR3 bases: TGTGCCAGTAGCCCCCAGAGGAGGCAGGGACGTGACGAGCAGTACTTC. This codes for CASSPQRRQGRDEQYF.

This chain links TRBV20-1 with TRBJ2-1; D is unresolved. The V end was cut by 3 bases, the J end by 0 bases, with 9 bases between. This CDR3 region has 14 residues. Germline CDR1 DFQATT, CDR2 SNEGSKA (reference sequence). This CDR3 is CSASGSSSYNEQFF. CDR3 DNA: TGCAGTGCTAGTGGTTCCAGCTCCTACAATGAGCAGTTCTTC.

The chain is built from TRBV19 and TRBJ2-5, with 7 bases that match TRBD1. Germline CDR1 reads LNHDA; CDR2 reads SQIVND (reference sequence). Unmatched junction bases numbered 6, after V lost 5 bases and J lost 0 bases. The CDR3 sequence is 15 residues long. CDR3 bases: TGTGCCAGTAGTCCCTCCAGGGGGAACCAAGAGACCCAGTACTTC. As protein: CASSPSRGNQETQYF.

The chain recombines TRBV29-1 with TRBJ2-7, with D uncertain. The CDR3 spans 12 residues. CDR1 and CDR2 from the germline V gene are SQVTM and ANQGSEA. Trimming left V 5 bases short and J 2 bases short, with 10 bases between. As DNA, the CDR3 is TGCAGCGTTAATCTAACCCCCTACGAGCAGTACTTC. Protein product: CSVNLTPYEQYF.

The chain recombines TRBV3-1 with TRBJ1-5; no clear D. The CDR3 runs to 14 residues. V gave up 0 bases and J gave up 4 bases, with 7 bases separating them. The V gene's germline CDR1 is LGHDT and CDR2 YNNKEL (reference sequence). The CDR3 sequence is CASSQDLGNQPQHF. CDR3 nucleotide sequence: TGTGCCAGCAGCCAAGATCTTGGGAATCAGCCCCAGCATTTT.

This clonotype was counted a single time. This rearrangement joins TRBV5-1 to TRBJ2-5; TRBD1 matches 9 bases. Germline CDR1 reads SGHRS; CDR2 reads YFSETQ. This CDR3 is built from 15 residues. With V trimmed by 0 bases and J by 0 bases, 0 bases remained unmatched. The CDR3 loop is CASSLGDRDQETQYF. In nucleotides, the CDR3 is TGCGCCAGCAGCTTGGGGGACAGGGACCAAGAGACCCAGTACTTC.

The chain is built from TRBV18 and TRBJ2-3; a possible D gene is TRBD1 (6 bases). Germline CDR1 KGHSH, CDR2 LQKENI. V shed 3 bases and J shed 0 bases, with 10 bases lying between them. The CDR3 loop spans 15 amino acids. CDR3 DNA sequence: TGTGCCAGCTCACCGGACAGAACTAGCACAGATACGCAGTATTTT. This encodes CASSPDRTSTDTQYF.

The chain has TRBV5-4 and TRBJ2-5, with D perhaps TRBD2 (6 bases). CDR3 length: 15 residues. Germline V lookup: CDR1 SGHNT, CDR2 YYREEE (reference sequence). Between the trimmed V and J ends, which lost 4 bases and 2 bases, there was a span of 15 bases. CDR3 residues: CASSRYSGLQETQYF. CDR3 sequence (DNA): TGTGCCAGCAGCAGGTACAGCGGGTTACAAGAGACCCAGTACTTC.

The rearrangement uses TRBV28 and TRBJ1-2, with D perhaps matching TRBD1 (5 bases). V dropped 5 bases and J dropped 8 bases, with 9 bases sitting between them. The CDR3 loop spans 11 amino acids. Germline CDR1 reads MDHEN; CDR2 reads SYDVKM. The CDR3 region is CASSKWGGYTF. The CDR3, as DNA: TGTGCCAGCAGTAAATGGGGGGGCTACACCTTC.

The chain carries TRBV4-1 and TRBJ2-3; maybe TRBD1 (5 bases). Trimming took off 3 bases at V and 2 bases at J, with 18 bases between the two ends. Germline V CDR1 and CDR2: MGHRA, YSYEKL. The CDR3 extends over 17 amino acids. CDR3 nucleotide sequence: TGCGCCAGCAGCCATGCCTGGGGCTCCGGAGACACAGATACGCAGTATTTT. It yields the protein CASSHAWGSGDTDTQYF.

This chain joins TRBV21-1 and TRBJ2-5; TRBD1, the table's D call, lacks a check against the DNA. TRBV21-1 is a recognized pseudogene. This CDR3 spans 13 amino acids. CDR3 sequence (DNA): TGTGCCAGCAGCGGCGGACAACAAGAGACCCAGTACTTC. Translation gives CASSGGQQETQYF.

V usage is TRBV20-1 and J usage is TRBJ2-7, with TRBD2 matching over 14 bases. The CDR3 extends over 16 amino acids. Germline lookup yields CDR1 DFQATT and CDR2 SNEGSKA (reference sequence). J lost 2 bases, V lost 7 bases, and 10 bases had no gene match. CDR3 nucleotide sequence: TGCAGTGTTCCGGGACTAGCGGGAGTTGGGACCTACGAGCAGTACTTC. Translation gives CSVPGLAGVGTYEQYF.

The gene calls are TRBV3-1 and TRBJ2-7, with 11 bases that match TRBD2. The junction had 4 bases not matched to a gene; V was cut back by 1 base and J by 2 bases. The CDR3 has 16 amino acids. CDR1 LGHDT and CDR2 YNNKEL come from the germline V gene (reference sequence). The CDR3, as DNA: TGTGCCAGCAGCCAAGGCCTTAGCGGGAGGGCCTACGAGCAGTACTTC. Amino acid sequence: CASSQGLSGRAYEQYF.

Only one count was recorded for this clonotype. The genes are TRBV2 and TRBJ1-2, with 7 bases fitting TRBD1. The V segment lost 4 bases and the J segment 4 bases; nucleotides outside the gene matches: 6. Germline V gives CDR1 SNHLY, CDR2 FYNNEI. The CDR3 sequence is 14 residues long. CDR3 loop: CASSGDSTIYGYTF. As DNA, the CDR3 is TGTGCCAGCAGTGGGGACAGCACCATCTATGGCTACACCTTC.

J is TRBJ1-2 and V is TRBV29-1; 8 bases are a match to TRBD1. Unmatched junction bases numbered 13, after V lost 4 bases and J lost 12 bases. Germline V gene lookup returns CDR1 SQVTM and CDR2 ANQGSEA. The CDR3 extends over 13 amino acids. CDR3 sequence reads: CSVVRAGGGDNTF. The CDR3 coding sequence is TGCAGCGTTGTCCGGGCAGGGGGCGGTGATAACACCTTC.

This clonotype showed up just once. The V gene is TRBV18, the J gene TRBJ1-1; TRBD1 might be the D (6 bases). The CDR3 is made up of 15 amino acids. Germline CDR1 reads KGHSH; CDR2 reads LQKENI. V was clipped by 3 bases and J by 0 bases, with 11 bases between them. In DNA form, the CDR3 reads TGTGCCAGCTCACCCTGGACAGAAATGAACACTGAAGCTTTCTTT. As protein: CASSPWTEMNTEAFF.

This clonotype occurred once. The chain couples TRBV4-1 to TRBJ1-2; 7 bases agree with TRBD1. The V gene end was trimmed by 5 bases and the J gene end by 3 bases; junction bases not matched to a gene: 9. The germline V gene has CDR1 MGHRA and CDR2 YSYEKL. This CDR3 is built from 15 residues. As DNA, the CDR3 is TGCGCCAGCAGCTTACAGGGGAGGAGAGACTATGGCTACACCTTC. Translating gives CASSLQGRRDYGYTF.

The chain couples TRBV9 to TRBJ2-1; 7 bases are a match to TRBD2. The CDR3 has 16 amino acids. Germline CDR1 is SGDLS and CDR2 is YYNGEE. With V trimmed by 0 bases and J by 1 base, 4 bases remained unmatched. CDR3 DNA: TGTGCCAGCAGCGTAGGGGGCGGGAGATCCTACAATGAGCAGTTCTTC. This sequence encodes CASSVGGGRSYNEQFF.

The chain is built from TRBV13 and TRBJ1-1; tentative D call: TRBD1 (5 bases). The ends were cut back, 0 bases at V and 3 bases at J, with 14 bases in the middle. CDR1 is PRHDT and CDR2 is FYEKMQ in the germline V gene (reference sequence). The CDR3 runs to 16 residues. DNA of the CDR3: TGTGCCAGCAGCTTAGGGGACTGGGGCAGGGACACTGAAGCTTTCTTT. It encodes CASSLGDWGRDTEAFF.